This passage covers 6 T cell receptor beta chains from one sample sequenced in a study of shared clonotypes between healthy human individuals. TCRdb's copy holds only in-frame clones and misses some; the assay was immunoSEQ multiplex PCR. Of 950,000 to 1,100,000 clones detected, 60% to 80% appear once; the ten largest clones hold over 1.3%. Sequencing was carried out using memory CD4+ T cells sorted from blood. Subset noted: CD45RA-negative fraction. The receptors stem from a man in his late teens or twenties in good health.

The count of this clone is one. The CDR3 nucleotides read TGTGCCAGCAGCCGGGGACAGGGGGTAGGGGTTGGGAACACTGAAGCTTTCTTT. Protein: CASSRGQGVGVGNTEAFF. J is TRBJ1-1 and V is TRBV5-6; TRBD1 aligns across 11 bases. Germline values: CDR1 SGHDT, CDR2 YYEEEE. Trimming at V came to 4 bases and at J to 1 base, leaving 12 bases not matched to a gene. The CDR3 is made up of 18 amino acids.

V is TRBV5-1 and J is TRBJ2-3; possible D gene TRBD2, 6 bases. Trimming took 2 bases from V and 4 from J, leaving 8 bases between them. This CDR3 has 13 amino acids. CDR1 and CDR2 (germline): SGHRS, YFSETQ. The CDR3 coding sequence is TGCGCCAGCAGCTTTGCGGGGTCAGATACGCAGTATTTT. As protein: CASSFAGSDTQYF.

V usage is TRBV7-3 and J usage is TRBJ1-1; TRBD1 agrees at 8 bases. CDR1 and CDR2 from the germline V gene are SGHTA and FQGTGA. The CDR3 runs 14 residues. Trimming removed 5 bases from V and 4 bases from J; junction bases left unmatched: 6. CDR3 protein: CASSLTGASTEAFF. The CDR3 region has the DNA TGTGCCAGCAGCCTGACAGGGGCGAGCACTGAAGCTTTCTTT.

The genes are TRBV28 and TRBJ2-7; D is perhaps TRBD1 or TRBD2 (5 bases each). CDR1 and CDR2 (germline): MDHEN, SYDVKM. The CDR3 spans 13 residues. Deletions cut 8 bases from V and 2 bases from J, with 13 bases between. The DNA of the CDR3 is TGTGCCAGCGGCCTGGGACCCCCCTACGAGCAGTACTTC. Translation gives CASGLGPPYEQYF. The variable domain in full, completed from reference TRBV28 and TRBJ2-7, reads DVKVTQSSRYLVKRTGEKVFLECVQDMDHENMFWYRQDPGLGLRLIYFSYDVKMKEKGDIPEGYSVSREKKERFSLILESASTNQTSMYLCASGLGPPYEQYFGPGTRLTVT.

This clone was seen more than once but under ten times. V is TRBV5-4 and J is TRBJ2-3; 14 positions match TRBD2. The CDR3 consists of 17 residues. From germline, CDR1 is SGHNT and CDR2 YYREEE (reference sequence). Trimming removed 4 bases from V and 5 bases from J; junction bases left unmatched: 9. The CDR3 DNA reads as TGTGCCAGCAGCCTACTGACTAGCGGGAGGGCCTTAGATACGCAGTATTTT. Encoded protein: CASSLLTSGRALDTQYF.

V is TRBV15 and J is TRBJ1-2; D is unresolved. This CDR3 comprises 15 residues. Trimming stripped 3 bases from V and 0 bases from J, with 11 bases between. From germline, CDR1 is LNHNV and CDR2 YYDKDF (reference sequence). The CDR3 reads CATSSEIGANYGYTF. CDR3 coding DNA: TGTGCCACCAGCAGCGAGATCGGGGCTAACTATGGCTACACCTTC.